Listed below are T cell receptor beta chains from one sample, sequenced in a study of shared clonotypes between healthy human individuals. Only in-frame clones appear in the TCRdb table, and some are missing; sequencing was by immunoSEQ multiplex PCR. This sample has hundreds of thousands of clones, with roughly 80% found just once. Sequenced material: PBMCs. These receptors originate from a woman aged 40 to 50 in good health. Some clones in this sample may be carry-over from other donors' samples. Both conserved end residues are part of each CDR3. The order of the fields is V gene, J gene, CDR3 protein.

TRBV29-1	TRBJ2-3	CSGRGTSTDTQYF
TRBV30	TRBJ1-5	CAWSVGGNQPQHF
TRBV4-1	TRBJ2-2	CASSQMGPGELFF
TRBV7-6	TRBJ2-3	CASSLGGTNPTDTQYF
TRBV18	TRBJ1-1	CASSPPPQLNTEAFF
TRBV11-2	TRBJ2-5	CASSTTVTSIQVETQYF
TRBV5-1	TRBJ1-2	CASSRDTSNYGYTF
TRBV9	TRBJ2-3	CASSVGGLLAGGPDTQYF
TRBV11-2	TRBJ2-2	CASSFGGLDNTGELFF
TRBV10-3	TRBJ2-7	CAISPTGNYEQYF
TRBV7-8	TRBJ2-7	CASSLGVAQGWYEQYF
TRBV4-2	TRBJ1-4	CASSQDGQVNEKLFF
TRBV19	TRBJ2-5	CASSKGIQETQYF
TRBV30	TRBJ1-2	CAWSGGGYGYTF
TRBV19	TRBJ2-5	CASSIPGEETQYF
TRBV18	TRBJ2-1	CASSPPGTPTYNEQFF
TRBV5-4	TRBJ2-1	CASSLSGASSYNEQFF
TRBV7-3	TRBJ2-7	CASSFTGGDYEQYF
TRBV11-3	TRBJ2-5	CASSLDHGETQYF
TRBV18	TRBJ1-4	CASSPGLGATNEKLFF
TRBV7-9	TRBJ2-7	CASSPGEVSYEQYF
TRBV4-1	TRBJ2-5	CASSQLQRSLGETQYF
TRBV5-5	TRBJ2-5	CASRNRDRGAQETQYF
TRBV15	TRBJ2-3	CATSMRPGTDTQYF
TRBV7-9	TRBJ2-1	CASSLARQGTFF
TRBV7-2	TRBJ2-1	CASSLALGSAKTGFF
TRBV11-2	TRBJ1-1	CASSFQARGQAFF
TRBV7-7	TRBJ2-1	CASSPGSSGINEQFF
TRBV7-9	TRBJ1-5	CASSLAQPNQPQHF
TRBV5-1	TRBJ2-3	CASSLMIAGGTDTQYF
TRBV30	TRBJ2-7	CAWNPFRDYEQYF
TRBV7-2	TRBJ2-3	CASSLRLAGPDTQYF
TRBV27	TRBJ2-1	CASSPGTSGRYNEQFF
TRBV19	TRBJ1-2	CASNTGQTNYGYTF
TRBV5-1	TRBJ2-5	CASSQTGRPQETQYF
TRBV30	TRBJ2-7	CAWKTSGLDEQYF
TRBV2	TRBJ2-7	CASKLVPEKIYEQYF
TRBV28	TRBJ1-2	CASRPTGTNYGYTF
TRBV30	TRBJ2-3	CAWSVLGSGTQYF
TRBV19	TRBJ2-7	CASSMRFTGTNSYEQYF
TRBV7-9	TRBJ2-1	CASSLGRSNEQFF
TRBV4-1	TRBJ2-3	CASSQGVETATQYF
TRBV10-2	TRBJ2-5	CASSQGRETQYF
TRBV6-6	TRBJ2-5	CASSSSGLAAQETQYF
TRBV15	TRBJ1-2	CATSRDSTGTGTNYGYTF
TRBV4-1	TRBJ2-3	CASSQDRRLEGGDTQYF
TRBV5-4	TRBJ2-5	CASSRRARSQETQYF
TRBV5-1	TRBJ2-2	CASSSGQESTGELFF
TRBV4-3	TRBJ2-6	CASSQVHSGSGANVLTF
TRBV7-9	TRBJ1-6	CASSRENSPLHF
TRBV6-1	TRBJ1-4	CASSGRGYNEKLFF
TRBV7-2	TRBJ2-1	CASSLSASGRNEQFF
TRBV13	TRBJ2-1	CASSFGRSSYNEQFF
TRBV29-1	TRBJ2-3	CSVWSQSSDTQYF
TRBV7-9	TRBJ1-2	CASSLEARAHGYTF
TRBV19	TRBJ2-7	CASSPRTGFSYEQYF
TRBV6-5	TRBJ2-7	CASSYGGNTYEQYF
TRBV5-1	TRBJ2-7	CASTPTSGRTYEQYF
TRBV5-1	TRBJ2-7	CASSPRGSGTSYEQYF